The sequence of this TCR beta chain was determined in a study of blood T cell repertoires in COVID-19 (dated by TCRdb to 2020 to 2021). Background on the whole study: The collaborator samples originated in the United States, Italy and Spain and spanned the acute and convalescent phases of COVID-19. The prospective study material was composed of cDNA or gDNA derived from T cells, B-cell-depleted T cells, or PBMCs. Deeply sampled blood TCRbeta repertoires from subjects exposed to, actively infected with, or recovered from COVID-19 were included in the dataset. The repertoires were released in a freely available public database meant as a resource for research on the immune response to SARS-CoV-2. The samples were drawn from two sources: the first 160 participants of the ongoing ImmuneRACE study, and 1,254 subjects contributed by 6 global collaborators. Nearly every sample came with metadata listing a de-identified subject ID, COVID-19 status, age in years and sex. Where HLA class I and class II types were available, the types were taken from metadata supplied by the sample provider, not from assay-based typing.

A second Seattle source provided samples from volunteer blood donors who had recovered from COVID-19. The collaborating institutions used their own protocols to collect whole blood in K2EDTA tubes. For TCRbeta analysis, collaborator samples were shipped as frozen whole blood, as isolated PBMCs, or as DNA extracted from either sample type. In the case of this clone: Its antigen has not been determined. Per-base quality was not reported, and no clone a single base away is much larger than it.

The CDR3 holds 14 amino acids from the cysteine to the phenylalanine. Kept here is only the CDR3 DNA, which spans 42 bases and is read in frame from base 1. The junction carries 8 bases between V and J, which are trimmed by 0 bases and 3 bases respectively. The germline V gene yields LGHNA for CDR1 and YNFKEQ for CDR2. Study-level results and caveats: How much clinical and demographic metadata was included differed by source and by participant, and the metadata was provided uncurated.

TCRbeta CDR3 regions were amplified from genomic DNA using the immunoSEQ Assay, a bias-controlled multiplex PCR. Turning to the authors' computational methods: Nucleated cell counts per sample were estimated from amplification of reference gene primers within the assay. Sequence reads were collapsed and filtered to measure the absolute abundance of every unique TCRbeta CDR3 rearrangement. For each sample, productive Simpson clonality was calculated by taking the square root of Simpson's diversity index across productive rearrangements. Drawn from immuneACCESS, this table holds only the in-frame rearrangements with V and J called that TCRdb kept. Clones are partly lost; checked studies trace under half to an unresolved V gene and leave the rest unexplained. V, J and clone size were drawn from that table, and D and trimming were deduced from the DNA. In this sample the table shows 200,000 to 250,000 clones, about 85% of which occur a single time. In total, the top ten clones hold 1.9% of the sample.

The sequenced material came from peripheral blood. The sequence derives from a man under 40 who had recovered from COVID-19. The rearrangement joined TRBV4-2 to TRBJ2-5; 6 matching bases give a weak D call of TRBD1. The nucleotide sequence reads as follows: TGTGCCAGCAGCCAAGATCAGGGGAAAGAGACCCAGTACTTC. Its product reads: CASSQDQGKETQYF.